This entry is about one T cell receptor beta chain. Donors consisted of healthy bone marrow donors. The PCR made use of 60 Vbeta and 13 Jbeta primers. Measured with immunoSEQ multiplex PCR; TCRdb has only the in-frame clones, and not every one. The sample lists about 140,000 clones, about 85% occurring once. The data derive from a study of cytomegalovirus exposure and HLA in healthy donors. Study information: Tens of millions of unique TCRs from HLA-typed donors made up an early data release.

V gave up 4 bases and J gave up 3 bases, with 21 bases separating them. The germline V gene has CDR1 PRHDT and CDR2 FYEKMQ (reference sequence). The CDR3 is made up of 17 amino acids. J is TRBJ1-2 and V is TRBV13; maybe TRBD1 (6 bases). This sequence originates from a female donor in good health and CMV-seronegative. The sequenced sample was PBMCs. In nucleotides, the CDR3 is TGTGCCAGCAGCTCACCTCGGAAGGGGGAAATGGACTATGGCTACACCTTC. Amino acids: CASSSPRKGEMDYGYTF.